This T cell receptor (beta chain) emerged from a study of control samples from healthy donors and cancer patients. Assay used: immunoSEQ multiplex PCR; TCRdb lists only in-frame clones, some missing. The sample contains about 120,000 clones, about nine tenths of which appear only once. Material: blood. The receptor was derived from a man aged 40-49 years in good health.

The CDR3 DNA reads as TGCGCCAGCAGTGTGAACACTGAAGCTTTCTTT. It specifies CASSVNTEAFF. This chain uses TRBV10-2 with TRBJ1-1; no firm D call. The V gene lost 4 bases and the J gene lost 0 bases, with 0 bases spanning the gap. The CDR3 totals 11 residues. Germline CDR1 and CDR2: WSHSY and SAAADI.